These 7 T cell receptor beta chains originate from one sample sequenced in a study of T-cell memory formation after mild COVID-19. TCRdb analysed the 5' RACE reads with MiXCR anew, one entry per CDR3 protein. This table has 45,000 to 55,000 distinct CDR3 sequences, around 7.3% appearing once. Material: PBMCs or a T cell subset sorted from them (not recorded which). The receptors derive from a man aged 18 to 30 who had mild COVID-19 (a few samples of this study predate the infection). Cell type and time point are not known.

The chain employs TRBV28 and TRBJ1-3; D is unclear. V shed 5 bases and J shed 0 bases, with 17 bases lying between them. Germline-derived CDR1 and CDR2 are MDHEN and SYDVKM. This CDR3 comprises 17 residues. The CDR3 spells CASSPTLGRFSGNTIYF. DNA for the CDR3: TGTGCCAGCAGTCCGACCCTGGGCAGATTCTCTGGAAACACCATATATTTT.

This clonotype was seen at least ten times. CDR3 protein: CSASRGLASVTQYF. CDR3 nucleotide sequence: TGCAGTGCCTCCCGGGGACTAGCTTCTGTTACGCAGTATTTT. V and J are TRBV20-1 and TRBJ2-3; 9 positions agree with TRBD2. The CDR3 is 14 residues long. CDR1 and CDR2 from the germline V gene are DFQATT and SNEGSKA (reference sequence). The V and J ends lost 6 bases and 8 bases, in that order; junction bases with no gene match: 12.

The rearrangement links TRBV5-5 to TRBJ1-2, with 8 positions matching TRBD1. V dropped 1 base and J dropped 8; count of bases not matched to a gene: 4. The CDR3 runs 13 residues. Germline V gives CDR1 SGHKS, CDR2 YYEKEE (reference sequence). The CDR3, as DNA: TGTGCCAGCAGCTTGCAGGACAGGGTCGGCTACACCTTC. Translation: CASSLQDRVGYTF.

The chain uses TRBV7-2 and TRBJ2-3; D gene ambiguous. Germline CDR1 and CDR2: SGHTA and FQGNSA. The V end was cut by 5 bases, the J end by 3 bases, with 3 bases between. The CDR3 is 11 residues long. The CDR3 is CASSATDTQYF. The CDR3 nucleotides are TGTGCCAGCAGCGCGACAGATACGCAGTATTTT.

The table lists this clonotype with a few counts. Here the CDR3 DNA reads TGCGCCAGCAGCTTGGATTCGTCGGACACTGAAGCTTTCTTT. Protein: CASSLDSSDTEAFF. The gene calls are TRBV5-1 and TRBJ1-1; D call uncertain. The germline V and J ends were trimmed by 0 bases and 3 bases, with 9 bases remaining between them. CDR3 length: 14 residues. The V gene's germline CDR1 is SGHRS and CDR2 YFSETQ.

The table lists this clonotype with many counts. The CDR3 protein is CASSRGGVGADTQYF. In nucleotides, the CDR3 is TGTGCCAGCAGCCGGGGGGGGGTTGGAGCAGATACGCAGTATTTT. The rearrangement uses TRBV7-8 and TRBJ2-3; 8 bases map to TRBD2. The CDR3 consists of 15 residues. Germline loops: CDR1 SGHVS, CDR2 FQNEAQ. J lost 4 bases, V lost 5 bases, and 8 bases had no gene match. Looking up the rest from reference TRBV7-8 and TRBJ2-3 gives the full variable domain: GAGVSQSPRYKVAKRGQDVALRCDPISGHVSLFWYQQALGQGPEFLTYFQNEAQLDKSGLPSDRFFAERPEGSVSTLKIQRTQQEDSAVYLCASSRGGVGADTQYFGPGTRLTVL.

The J gene is TRBJ1-3, the V gene TRBV5-1; D gene uncertain. Trimming removed 0 bases at V and 0 bases at J, with 7 bases between. The CDR3 consists of 15 residues. CDR1 is SGHRS, CDR2 YFSETQ, per germline. The CDR3 coding sequence is TGCGCCAGCAGCTTGGAACAGAGCTCTGGAAACACCATATATTTT. Its translation is CASSLEQSSGNTIYF.